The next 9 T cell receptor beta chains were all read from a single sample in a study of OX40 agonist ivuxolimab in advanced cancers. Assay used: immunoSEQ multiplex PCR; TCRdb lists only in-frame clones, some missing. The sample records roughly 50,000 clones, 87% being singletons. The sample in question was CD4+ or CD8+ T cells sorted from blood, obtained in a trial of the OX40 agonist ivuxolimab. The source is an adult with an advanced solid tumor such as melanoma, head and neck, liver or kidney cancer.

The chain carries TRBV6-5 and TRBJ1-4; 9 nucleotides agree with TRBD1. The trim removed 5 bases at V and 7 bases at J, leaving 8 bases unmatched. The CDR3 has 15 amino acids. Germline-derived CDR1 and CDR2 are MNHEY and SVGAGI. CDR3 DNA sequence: TGTGCCAGCAGTACTCCTCGACAGGGGGTTGAAAAACTGTTTTTT. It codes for CASSTPRQGVEKLFF.

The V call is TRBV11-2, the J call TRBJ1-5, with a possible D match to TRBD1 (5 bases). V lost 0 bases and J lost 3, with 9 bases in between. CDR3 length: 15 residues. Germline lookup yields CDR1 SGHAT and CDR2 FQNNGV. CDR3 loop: CASSLDWGDNQPQHF. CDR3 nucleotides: TGTGCCAGCAGCTTAGATTGGGGGGACAATCAGCCCCAGCATTTT. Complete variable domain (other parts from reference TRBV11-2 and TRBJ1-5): EAGVAQSPRYKIIEKRQSVAFWCNPISGHATLYWYQQILGQGPKLLIQFQNNGVVDDSQLPKDRFSAERLKGVDSTLKIQPAKLEDSAVYLCASSLDWGDNQPQHFGDGTRLSIL.

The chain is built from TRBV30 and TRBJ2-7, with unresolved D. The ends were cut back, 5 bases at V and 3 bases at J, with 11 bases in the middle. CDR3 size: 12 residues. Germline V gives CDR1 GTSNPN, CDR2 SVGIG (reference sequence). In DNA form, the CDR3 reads TGTGCCTGGGCCCACCAGGACTACGAGCAGTACTTC. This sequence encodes CAWAHQDYEQYF.

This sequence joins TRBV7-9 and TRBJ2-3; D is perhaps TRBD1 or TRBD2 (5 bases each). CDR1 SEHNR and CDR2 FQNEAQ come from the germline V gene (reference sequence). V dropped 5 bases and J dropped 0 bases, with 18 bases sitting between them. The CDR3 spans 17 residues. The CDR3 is CASSPLGAESSTDTQYF. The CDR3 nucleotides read TGTGCCAGCAGCCCCCTCGGGGCAGAATCTAGCACAGATACGCAGTATTTT.

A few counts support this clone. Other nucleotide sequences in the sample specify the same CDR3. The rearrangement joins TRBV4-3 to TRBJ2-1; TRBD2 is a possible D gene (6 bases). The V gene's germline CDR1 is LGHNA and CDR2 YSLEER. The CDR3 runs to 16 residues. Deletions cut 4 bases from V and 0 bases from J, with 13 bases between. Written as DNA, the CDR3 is TGCGCCAGCAGCCGAGCGGCGGGATCCTCCTACAATGAGCAGTTCTTC. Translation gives CASSRAAGSSYNEQFF.

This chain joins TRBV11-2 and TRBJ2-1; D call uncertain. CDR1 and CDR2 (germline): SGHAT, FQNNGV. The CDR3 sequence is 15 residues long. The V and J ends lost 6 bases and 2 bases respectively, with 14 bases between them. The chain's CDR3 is CASSLTGGPYNEQFF. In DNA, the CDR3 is TGTGCCAGCAGTCTAACGGGCGGTCCCTACAATGAGCAGTTCTTC.

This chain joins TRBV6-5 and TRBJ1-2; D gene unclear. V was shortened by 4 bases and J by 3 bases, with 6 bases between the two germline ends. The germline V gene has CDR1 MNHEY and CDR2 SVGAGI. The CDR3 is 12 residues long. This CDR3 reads CASSSGDYGYTF. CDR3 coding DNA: TGTGCCAGCAGTTCCGGTGACTATGGCTACACCTTC.

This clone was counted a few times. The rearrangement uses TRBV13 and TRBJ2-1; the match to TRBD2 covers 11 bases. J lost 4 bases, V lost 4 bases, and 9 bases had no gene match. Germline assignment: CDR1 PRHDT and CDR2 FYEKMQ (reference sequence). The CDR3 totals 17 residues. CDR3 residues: CASSYYSGGETYNEQFF. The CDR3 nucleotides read TGTGCCAGCAGCTATTATAGCGGGGGGGAGACTTACAATGAGCAGTTCTTC.

The CDR3 DNA sequence: TGTGCCAGCAGTCCACAACCGGGACAGGGGGCTGATGAGCAGTTCTTC. Encoded protein: CASSPQPGQGADEQFF. V usage is TRBV7-8 and J usage is TRBJ2-1; 12 bases are shared with TRBD1. Trimming cost V 6 bases and J 8 bases; bases outside gene matches: 11. The germline V gene encodes CDR1 SGHVS and CDR2 FQNEAQ. CDR3 length: 16 residues. The variable domain in full, with the rest retrieved from reference TRBV7-8 and TRBJ2-1, is GAGVSQSPRYKVAKRGQDVALRCDPISGHVSLFWYQQALGQGPEFLTYFQNEAQLDKSGLPSDRFFAERPEGSVSTLKIQRTQQEDSAVYLCASSPQPGQGADEQFFGPGTRLTVL.